This entry lists 7 T cell receptor beta chains sequenced from one sample in a study of cytomegalovirus exposure and HLA in healthy donors. Primers included in the PCR were 60 Vbeta and 13 Jbeta primers. The repertoire was sequenced with immunoSEQ multiplex PCR; TCRdb's copy has only in-frame clones and lacks some. The table records 160,000 or so clones, 65% to 85% of them present only once. The sequenced sample consisted of PBMCs. Receptor source: a male donor in good health and CMV-seropositive.

This chain uses TRBV6-1 with TRBJ2-7, with D hard to call. Trimming removed 2 bases from V and 3 bases from J, with 17 bases in between. CDR3 length: 16 residues. CDR1 and CDR2 from the germline V gene are MNHNS and SASEGT. CDR3 sequence: CASSETNRRNYYEQYF. In DNA, the CDR3 is TGTGCCAGCAGTGAAACCAACCGACGGAACTACTACGAGCAGTACTTC.

The chain employs TRBV7-8 and TRBJ2-2; 8 positions match TRBD2. This CDR3 region has 16 residues. J lost 3 bases, V lost 7 bases, and 10 bases had no gene match. Per the germline V gene, CDR1 is SGHVS and CDR2 is FQNEAQ. The CDR3 loop reads CASIPTVGRDTGELFF. In DNA form, the CDR3 reads TGTGCCAGCATCCCCACTGTCGGGAGGGACACCGGGGAGCTGTTTTTT.

The chain recombines TRBV27 with TRBJ2-2; 16 bases are shared with TRBD2. The germline V gene has CDR1 MNHEY and CDR2 SMNVEV (reference sequence). The CDR3 is 19 amino acids. Trimming took 5 bases from V and 0 from J; bases not matched to a gene: 6. This CDR3 reads CASSPRGLAGGANTGELFF. The CDR3 bases are TGTGCCAGCAGTCCCCGGGGACTAGCGGGAGGGGCGAACACCGGGGAGCTGTTTTTT.

The chain recombines TRBV25-1 with TRBJ1-2, with 7 bases matching TRBD1. CDR3 length: 14 amino acids. With 5 bases clipped from V and 8 bases from J, the junction kept 11 bases outside the gene matches. Germline CDR1 MGHDK, CDR2 SYGVNS. The CDR3 sequence is CASSPDEGAWGYTF. CDR3 in DNA: TGTGCCAGCAGTCCAGATGAGGGGGCCTGGGGCTACACCTTC.

The rearrangement links TRBV5-4 to TRBJ2-5; TRBD1 might be the D (5 bases). Germline CDR1 and CDR2: SGHNT and YYREEE (reference sequence). Trimming took 0 bases from V and 3 from J, leaving 18 bases between them. There are 17 residues in the CDR3. In DNA, the CDR3 is TGTGCCAGCAGCTTGGGGAAGGGGATCAGGGTGGAAGAGACCCAGTACTTC. This encodes CASSLGKGIRVEETQYF.

J is TRBJ2-5 and V is TRBV13; TRBD1 agrees at 8 bases. The CDR3 extends over 13 amino acids. V was pared by 7 bases and J by 3 bases, with 4 bases of the junction left unmatched. Germline CDR1 PRHDT, CDR2 FYEKMQ (reference sequence). The CDR3 loop reads CASNQGAKETQYF. For the CDR3, the DNA is TGTGCCAGCAATCAGGGGGCCAAAGAGACCCAGTACTTC.

This clone was detected only a few times. The CDR3 nucleotides are TGTGCCAGCAGTTTGTCCCCCAGGGCCACCTACGAGCAGTACTTC. It specifies CASSLSPRATYEQYF. The genes are TRBV27 and TRBJ2-7; the D gene is possibly TRBD1 (5 bases). CDR3 size: 15 residues. With 3 bases removed from V and 2 bases from J, the gap between germline ends came to 14 bases. The germline gives CDR1 MNHEY, CDR2 SMNVEV (reference sequence).